This T cell receptor beta chain was captured in a study of shared clonotypes between healthy human individuals. Study-wide results and limits: Exclusively blood specimens were collected; tissue repertoires likely differ. Naive CD4 clonotypes were shared across a handful of donors at 5% to 6%.

This table comes from immunoSEQ multiplex PCR, and its TCRdb copy is limited to in-frame clones, with some not included. The repertoire holds some 2.1 million clones, about 95% seen once, with 0.1% to 0.15% in the top ten. Concerning this clone itself: Antigen unknown.

Germline values: CDR1 SGHAT, CDR2 FQNNGV. The CDR3 extends over 14 amino acids. With 3 bases clipped from V and 5 bases from J, the junction kept 3 bases outside the gene matches. V and J are TRBV11-2 and TRBJ2-5; TRBD1 agrees at 10 bases. Sequencing was performed on naive CD4+ T cells sorted from blood. Subset: CD45RA+ positively selected. The TCR originated in a man younger than 35 in good health. The CDR3 DNA follows: TGTGCCAGCAGCTTGACAGGGGGCGGGGAGACCCAGTACTTC. Amino acid sequence: CASSLTGGGETQYF. The entire variable domain, with the rest obtained from reference TRBV11-2 and TRBJ2-5, is as follows: EAGVAQSPRYKIIEKRQSVAFWCNPISGHATLYWYQQILGQGPKLLIQFQNNGVVDDSQLPKDRFSAERLKGVDSTLKIQPAKLEDSAVYLCASSLTGGGETQYFGPGTRLLVL.